The sequence of this T cell receptor beta chain was determined in a study of neurological immune-mediated disorders (dated by TCRdb to the late 2010s). Study-level background: Peripheral blood TCR-beta repertoires from patients with HTLV-I-associated myelopathy (HAM/TSP), patients with multiple sclerosis, and healthy controls were compared in the study using UMI-based sequencing. Longitudinal samples, technical triplicates and paired sorted CD4+ and CD8+ T-cell subsets, alongside PBMC samples, were included among the 106 TCR-beta libraries. Longitudinal HAM/TSP and healthy donors were sampled at 3 time-points each (about 3-45 month intervals). The cohort was made up of approximately 65 subjects, consisting of 14 HAM/TSP patients, about 35 multiple sclerosis patients and around 20 healthy controls.

Inclusive of the bounding cysteine and phenylalanine, the CDR3 is 15 residues long. The only DNA kept is the CDR3, 45 bases in frame from the first base. CDR1 SGHRS and CDR2 YFSETQ were looked up in the germline V gene. V ends up 4 bases short and J 4 bases short, with an unmatched junction base count of 8. This clonotype came up many times. Its antigen is still unknown. The input lacks base qualities; no much larger clone sits a single base away. Results and caveats for the whole study, not just this receptor: No identical CDR3 amino acid sequences were found to be shared among expanded clones across subjects, suggesting that TCR-beta repertoires were private in all groups. TCR clonal expansion was highest in HAM/TSP patients and lowest in MS patients, with MS patients falling below even healthy controls.

This sample's time point label indicates: longitudinal time-point 1 (baseline). For the unsorted PBMC libraries, 2 million PBMCs were stored in RNAlater at -80 degrees C until RNA extraction and were used to generate the libraries. Peripheral blood was subjected to Ficoll-Hypaque density gradient centrifugation to isolate PBMCs, which were then cryopreserved in liquid nitrogen. cDNA was synthesized by template-switch 5'RACE using a primer with a 10-nucleotide random unique molecular identifier that tagged each TCR transcript. Each sequencing run produced over 160 million TCR-beta sequences covering 15-18 subjects. Total RNA was extracted with the RNeasy kit. Using the KAPA Real-time Library Amplification kit, TCR-beta VDJ regions were amplified with primers for the TCR constant region and the 5'RACE anchor. Sample indexes and Illumina adaptors were added in a first PCR, after which library yield was increased in a second PCR. The roughly 650 bp TCR product was size-selected on a 2% E-gel SizeSelection system after Ampure bead purification. Library quality was checked on a Bioanalyzer, concentration was measured with Qubit, and libraries were quantified with the Kapa Library Quantification kit before pooling. Libraries were sequenced paired-end 2 x 150 bp on an Illumina HiSeq 2500. To increase sequence diversity, about 25-30% phiX was spiked into each library pool. As for the original processing: Quality-filtered reads were processed with the UMI-based MiGEC pipeline, and over 80% of raw TCR sequences were removed by the MiGEC pipeline during error correction. IMGT germline references were used for alignment of VDJ genes, and clonotypes were defined by a unique CDR3 amino acid sequence together with V-J genes. Clonal expansion, Shannon diversity and CDR3 relatedness (CalcPairwiseDistances, ClusterSamples) were evaluated with VDJtools, and phylogenetic trees were built with CLCbio workbench. Clones with at least 8 unique UMIs were defined as expanded, with this threshold being based on coefficient-of-variation modelling across technical triplicates. TCRdb reworked the public reads: Q25 trimming with fastp, MiXCR clone assembly, productive beta chains retained. Rows matching on CDR3 protein sequence are summarized as one entry with the most common DNA and genes. The V and J calls follow TCRdb's processing rather than the paper's. In this sample the table shows around 60,000 distinct CDR3 sequences, roughly a tenth of which occur a single time. Of the sample, approximately 6.6% falls within the top ten clones.

The chain links TRBV5-1 with TRBJ2-5; TRBD2 matches 9 bases in the middle. Sequences were obtained from PBMCs. The TCR originated in a male donor with HTLV-1-associated myelopathy (HAM/TSP). The base sequence is TGCGCCAGCAGCACCGCTGGGACTAGCCTAGAGACCCAGTACTTC. This encodes CASSTAGTSLETQYF.